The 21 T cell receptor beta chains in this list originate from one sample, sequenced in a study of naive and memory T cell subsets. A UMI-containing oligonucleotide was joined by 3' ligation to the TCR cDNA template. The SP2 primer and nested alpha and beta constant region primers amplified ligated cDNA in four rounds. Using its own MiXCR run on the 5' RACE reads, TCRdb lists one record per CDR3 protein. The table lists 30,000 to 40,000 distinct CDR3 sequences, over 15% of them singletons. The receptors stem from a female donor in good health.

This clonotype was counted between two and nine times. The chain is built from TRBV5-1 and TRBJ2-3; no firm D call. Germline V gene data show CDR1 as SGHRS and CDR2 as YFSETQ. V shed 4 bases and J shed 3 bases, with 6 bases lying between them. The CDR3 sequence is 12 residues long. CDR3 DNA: TGCGCCAGCAGCGACTGGACAGATACGCAGTATTTT. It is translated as CASSDWTDTQYF.

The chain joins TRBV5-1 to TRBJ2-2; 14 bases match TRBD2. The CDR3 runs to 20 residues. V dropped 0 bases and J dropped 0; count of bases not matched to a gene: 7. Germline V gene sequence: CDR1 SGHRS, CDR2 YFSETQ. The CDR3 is CASSLGAGLAGDTNTGELFF. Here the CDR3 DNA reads TGCGCCAGCAGCTTGGGAGCGGGACTAGCGGGGGATACGAACACCGGGGAGCTGTTTTTT.

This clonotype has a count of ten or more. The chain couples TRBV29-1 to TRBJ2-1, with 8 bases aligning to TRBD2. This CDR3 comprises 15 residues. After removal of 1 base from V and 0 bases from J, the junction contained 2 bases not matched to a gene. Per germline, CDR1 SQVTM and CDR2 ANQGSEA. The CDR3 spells CSVEAGTSSYNEQFF. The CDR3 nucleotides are TGCAGCGTTGAAGCCGGGACTAGCTCCTACAATGAGCAGTTCTTC.

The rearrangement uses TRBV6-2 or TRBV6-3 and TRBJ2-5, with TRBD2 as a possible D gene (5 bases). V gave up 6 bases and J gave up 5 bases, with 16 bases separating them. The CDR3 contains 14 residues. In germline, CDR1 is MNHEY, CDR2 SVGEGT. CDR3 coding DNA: TGTGCCAGCAGCCCCAGGCTAGGAGGTGAGACCCAGTACTTC. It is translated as CASSPRLGGETQYF.

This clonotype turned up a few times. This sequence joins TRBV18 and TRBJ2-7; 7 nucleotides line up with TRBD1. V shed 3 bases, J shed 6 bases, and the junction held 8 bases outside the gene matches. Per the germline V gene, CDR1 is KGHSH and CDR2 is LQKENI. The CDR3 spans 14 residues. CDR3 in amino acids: CASSPRGQATEQYF. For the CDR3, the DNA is TGTGCCAGCTCACCCCGTGGACAGGCCACCGAGCAGTACTTC.

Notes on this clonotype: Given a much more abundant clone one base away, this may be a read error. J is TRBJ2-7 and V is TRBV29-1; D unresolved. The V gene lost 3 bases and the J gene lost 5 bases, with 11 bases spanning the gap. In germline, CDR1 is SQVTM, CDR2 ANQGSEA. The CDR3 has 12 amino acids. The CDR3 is CSVEGSADEQYF. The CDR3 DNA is TGCAGCGTTGAGGGCAGCGCTGACGAGCAGTACTTC.

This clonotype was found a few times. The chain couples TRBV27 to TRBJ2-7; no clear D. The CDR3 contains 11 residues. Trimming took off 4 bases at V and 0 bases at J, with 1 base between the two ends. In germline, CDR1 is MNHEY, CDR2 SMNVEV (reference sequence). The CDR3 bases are TGTGCCAGCAGTTCCTCCTACGAGCAGTACTTC. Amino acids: CASSSSYEQYF.

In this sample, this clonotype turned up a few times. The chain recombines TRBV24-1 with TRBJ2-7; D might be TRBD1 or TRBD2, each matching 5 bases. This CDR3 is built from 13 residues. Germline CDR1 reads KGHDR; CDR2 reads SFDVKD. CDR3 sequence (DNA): TGTGCTCTGAACCGGGACCGCAACTACGAGCAGTACTTC. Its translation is CALNRDRNYEQYF.

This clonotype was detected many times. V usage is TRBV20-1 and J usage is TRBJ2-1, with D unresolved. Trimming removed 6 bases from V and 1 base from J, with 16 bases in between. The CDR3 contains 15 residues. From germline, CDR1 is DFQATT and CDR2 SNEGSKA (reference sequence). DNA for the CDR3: TGCAGTGCCCGTAAGCGCGGCCAATCCTACAATGAGCAGTTCTTC. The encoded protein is CSARKRGQSYNEQFF.

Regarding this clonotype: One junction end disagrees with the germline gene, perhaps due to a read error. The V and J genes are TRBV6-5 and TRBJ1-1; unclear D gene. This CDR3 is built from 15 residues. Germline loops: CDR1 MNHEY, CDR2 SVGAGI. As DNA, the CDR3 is TGTGCCAGCAGTTACTCCGGCAGCGCGAACACTGTAGCTTTCTTT. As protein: CASSYSGSANTVAFF.

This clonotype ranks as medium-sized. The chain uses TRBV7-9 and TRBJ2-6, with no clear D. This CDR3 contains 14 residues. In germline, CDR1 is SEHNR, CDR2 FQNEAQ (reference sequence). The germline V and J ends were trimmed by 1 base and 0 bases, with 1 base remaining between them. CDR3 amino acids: CASSLGSGANVLTF. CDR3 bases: TGTGCCAGCAGCTTAGGCTCTGGGGCCAACGTCCTGACTTTC. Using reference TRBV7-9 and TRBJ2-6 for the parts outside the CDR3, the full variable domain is DTGVSQNPRHKITKRGQNVTFRCDPISEHNRLYWYRQTLGQGPEFLTYFQNEAQLEKSRLLSDRFSAERPKGSFSTLEIQRTEQGDSAMYLCASSLGSGANVLTFGAGSRLTVL.

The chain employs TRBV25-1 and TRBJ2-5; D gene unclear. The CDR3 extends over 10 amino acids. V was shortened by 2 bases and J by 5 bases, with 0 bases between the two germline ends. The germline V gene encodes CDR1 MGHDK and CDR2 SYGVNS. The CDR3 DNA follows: TGTGCCAGCAGTGAAGAGACCCAGTACTTC. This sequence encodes CASSEETQYF.

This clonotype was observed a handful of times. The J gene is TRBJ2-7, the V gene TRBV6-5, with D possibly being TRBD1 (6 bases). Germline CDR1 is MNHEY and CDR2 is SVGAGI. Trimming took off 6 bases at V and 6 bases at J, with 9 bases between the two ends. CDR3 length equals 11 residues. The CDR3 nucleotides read TGTGCCAGCAGCACAGGGTCCGAGCAGTACTTC. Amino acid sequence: CASSTGSEQYF.

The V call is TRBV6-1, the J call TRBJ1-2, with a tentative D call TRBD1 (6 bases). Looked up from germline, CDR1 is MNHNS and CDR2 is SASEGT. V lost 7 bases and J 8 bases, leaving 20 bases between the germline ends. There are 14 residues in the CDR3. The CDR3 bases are TGTGCCAGCAAACCCCAGACAGGTTCAGACGGCTACACCTTC. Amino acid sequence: CASKPQTGSDGYTF.

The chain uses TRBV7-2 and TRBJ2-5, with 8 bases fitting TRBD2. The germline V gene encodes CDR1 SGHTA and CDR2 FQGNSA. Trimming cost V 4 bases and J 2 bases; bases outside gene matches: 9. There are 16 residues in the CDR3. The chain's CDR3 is CASSYGGVRVQETQYF. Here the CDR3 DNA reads TGTGCCAGCAGCTACGGGGGGGTTAGAGTACAAGAGACCCAGTACTTC.

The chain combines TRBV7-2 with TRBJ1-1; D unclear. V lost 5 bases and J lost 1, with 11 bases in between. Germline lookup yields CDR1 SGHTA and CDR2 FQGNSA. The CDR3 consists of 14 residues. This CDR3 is CASSQQLGNTEAFF. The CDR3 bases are TGTGCCAGCAGCCAACAATTGGGGAACACTGAAGCTTTCTTT.

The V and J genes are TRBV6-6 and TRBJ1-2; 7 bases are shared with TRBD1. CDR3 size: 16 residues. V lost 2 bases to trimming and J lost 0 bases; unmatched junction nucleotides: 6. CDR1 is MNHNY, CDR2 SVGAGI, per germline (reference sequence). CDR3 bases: TGTGCCAGCAGTTACATTTTGACAGGGACTAACTATGGCTACACCTTC. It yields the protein CASSYILTGTNYGYTF.

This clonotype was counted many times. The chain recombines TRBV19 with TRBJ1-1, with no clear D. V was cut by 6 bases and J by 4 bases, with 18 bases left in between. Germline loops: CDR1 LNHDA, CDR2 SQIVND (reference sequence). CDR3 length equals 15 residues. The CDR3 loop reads CASSSPPRDGTEAFF. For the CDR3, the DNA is TGTGCCAGTAGCTCGCCGCCAAGGGATGGCACTGAAGCTTTCTTT.

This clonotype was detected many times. CDR3 coding DNA: TGCAGCGTTGGGGGGCTGTTGGACACTGAAGCTTTCTTT. Translated, it gives CSVGGLLDTEAFF. This chain connects TRBV29-1 to TRBJ1-1, with D perhaps matching TRBD1 (6 bases). Between the trimmed V and J ends, which lost 4 bases and 3 bases, there was a span of 12 bases. Germline V gene lookup returns CDR1 SQVTM and CDR2 ANQGSEA. This CDR3 contains 13 residues.

CDR3 region: CASSIRTGGSGNTIYF. CDR3 in DNA: TGTGCCAGTAGTATCCGAACAGGCGGCTCTGGAAACACCATATATTTT. The chain carries TRBV19 and TRBJ1-3; weak D call: TRBD1 (5 bases). The germline gives CDR1 LNHDA, CDR2 SQIVND (reference sequence). Trimming left V 3 bases short and J 0 bases short, with 12 bases between. The CDR3 extends over 16 amino acids.

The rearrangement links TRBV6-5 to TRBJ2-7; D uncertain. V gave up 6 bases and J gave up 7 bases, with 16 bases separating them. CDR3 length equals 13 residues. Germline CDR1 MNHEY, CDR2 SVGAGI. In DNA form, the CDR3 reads TGTGCCAGCAGAGAAGGCCCGAGGTGGGAGCAGTACTTC. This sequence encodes CASREGPRWEQYF.